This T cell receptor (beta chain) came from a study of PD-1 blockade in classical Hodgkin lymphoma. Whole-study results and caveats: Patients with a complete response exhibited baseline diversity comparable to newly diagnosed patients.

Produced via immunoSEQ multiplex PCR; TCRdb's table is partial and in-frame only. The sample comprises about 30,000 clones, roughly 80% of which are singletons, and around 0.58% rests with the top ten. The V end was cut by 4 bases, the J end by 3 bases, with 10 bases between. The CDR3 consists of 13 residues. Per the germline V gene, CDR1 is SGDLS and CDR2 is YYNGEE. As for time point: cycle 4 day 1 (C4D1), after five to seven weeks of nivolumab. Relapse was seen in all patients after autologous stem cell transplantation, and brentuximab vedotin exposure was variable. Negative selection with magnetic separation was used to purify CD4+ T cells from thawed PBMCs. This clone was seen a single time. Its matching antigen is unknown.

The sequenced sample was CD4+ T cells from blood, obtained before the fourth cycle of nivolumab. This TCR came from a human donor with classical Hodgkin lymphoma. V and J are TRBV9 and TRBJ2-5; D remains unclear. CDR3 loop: CASSSTVKETQYF. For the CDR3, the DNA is TGTGCCAGCAGCTCAACGGTAAAAGAGACCCAGTACTTC.